This entry lists 23 T cell receptor beta chains sequenced from one sample in a study of cytomegalovirus exposure and HLA in healthy donors. The PCR ran on 60 Vbeta and 13 Jbeta primers. Using immunoSEQ multiplex PCR, the repertoire was profiled, and TCRdb retains in-frame clones only, with some absent. The table lists some 84,000 clones, over 75% of them singletons. The sequenced material came from PBMCs. These receptors all stem from a male donor in good health and CMV-seropositive.

This sequence joins TRBV19 and TRBJ1-1; 7 bases match TRBD1. The CDR3 is 15 residues long. Per the germline V gene, CDR1 is LNHDA and CDR2 is SQIVND (reference sequence). With 4 bases clipped from V and 4 bases from J, the junction kept 9 bases outside the gene matches. CDR3 protein: CASSTPRQGSTEAFF. CDR3 in DNA: TGTGCCAGTAGTACACCCAGACAGGGAAGCACTGAAGCTTTCTTT. Full variable domain (remainder filled in from reference TRBV19 and TRBJ1-1): DGGITQSPKYLFRKEGQNVTLSCEQNLNHDAMYWYRQDPGQGLRLIYYSQIVNDFQKGDIAEGYSVSREKKESFPLTVTSAQKNPTAFYLCASSTPRQGSTEAFFGQGTRLTVV.

The chain joins TRBV5-6 to TRBJ2-7, with D tentatively TRBD2 (5 bases). The CDR3 covers 13 residues. CDR1 is SGHDT, CDR2 YYEEEE, per germline. Trimming removed 1 base from V and 2 bases from J, with 7 bases in between. CDR3 in amino acids: CASSLTEAYEQYF. In DNA, the CDR3 is TGTGCCAGCAGCTTGACGGAGGCCTACGAGCAGTACTTC.

The V call is TRBV2, the J call TRBJ1-2, with 12 bases matching TRBD1. Germline V gene data show CDR1 as SNHLY and CDR2 as FYNNEI. CDR3 length equals 15 residues. The trim removed 1 base at V and 8 bases at J, leaving 5 bases unmatched. CDR3 in amino acids: CASSEEGQGALGYTF. CDR3 coding DNA: TGTGCCAGCAGTGAAGAGGGACAGGGGGCGTTGGGCTACACCTTC.

The CDR3 loop reads CASSLLSGSKSGELFF. In nucleotides, the CDR3 is TGCGCCAGCAGCTTGTTAAGCGGGAGCAAGTCCGGGGAGCTGTTTTTT. The chain couples TRBV5-1 to TRBJ2-2; 8 bases match TRBD2. After removal of 1 base from V and 6 bases from J, the junction contained 8 bases not matched to a gene. The CDR3 covers 16 residues. Per germline, CDR1 SGHRS and CDR2 YFSETQ.

The chain is built from TRBV25-1 and TRBJ2-3; 8 bases match TRBD1. V shed 5 bases and J 0 bases; nucleotides not matched to a gene: 7. This CDR3 is 16 amino acids long. The germline V gene has CDR1 MGHDK and CDR2 SYGVNS. DNA of the CDR3: TGTGCCAGCAGTCCCCAGACAGGGGCGAGCACAGATACGCAGTATTTT. The encoded protein is CASSPQTGASTDTQYF.

The chain couples TRBV5-1 to TRBJ2-7; 9 bases map to TRBD2. This CDR3 has 16 residues. Germline CDR1 and CDR2: SGHRS and YFSETQ. V was pared by 0 bases and J by 5 bases, with 9 bases of the junction left unmatched. CDR3 bases: TGCGCCAGCAGCTTGGAGTTTAGCGGGAGTCTCAACGAGCAGTACTTC. Its translation: CASSLEFSGSLNEQYF.

This clone was counted a few times. The chain couples TRBV6-4 to TRBJ2-1; 7 positions agree with TRBD2. Germline V CDR1 and CDR2: MRHNA, SNTAGT. J gave up 9 bases and V 4 bases, and 12 bases lay outside the gene matches. The CDR3 sequence is 15 residues long. The CDR3 nucleotides are TGTGCCAGCAGTGCCAGGGAAGCGGGATTCAGTGAGCAGTTCTTC. It encodes CASSAREAGFSEQFF.

This sequence joins TRBV15 and TRBJ1-3, with D maybe TRBD1 (6 bases). Looked up from germline, CDR1 is LNHNV and CDR2 is YYDKDF (reference sequence). Trimming cost V 1 base and J 3 bases, with 10 bases left between them. This CDR3 is built from 15 residues. The CDR3 DNA follows: TGTGCCACCAGCAGAGGCGACAGGCTTGGAAACACCATATATTTT. Protein product: CATSRGDRLGNTIYF.

This chain joins TRBV19 and TRBJ2-2; TRBD2 agrees at 9 bases. The CDR3 length is 14 residues. The germline gives CDR1 LNHDA, CDR2 SQIVND (reference sequence). Trimming at V came to 8 bases and at J to 4 bases, leaving 5 bases not matched to a gene. CDR3 coding DNA: TGTGCCAGTTTTAGCGGGAGACGCACCGGGGAGCTGTTTTTT. Translation gives CASFSGRRTGELFF.

The rearrangement uses TRBV7-2 and TRBJ2-5; D ambiguous. The CDR3 contains 13 residues. V was cut by 5 bases and J by 2 bases, with 9 bases left in between. Germline CDR1 SGHTA, CDR2 FQGNSA. CDR3 DNA sequence: TGTGCCAGCAGCCCGATCAGGCAAGAGACCCAGTACTTC. Translation gives CASSPIRQETQYF.

The CDR3 spells CASSYRQYYEQYF. As DNA, the CDR3 is TGTGCCAGCAGTTACCGACAGTACTACGAGCAGTACTTC. The rearrangement links TRBV27 to TRBJ2-7; the D gene is possibly TRBD1 (5 bases). Trimming pared 4 bases from V and 3 bases from J, leaving 10 bases between. CDR3 length: 13 amino acids. Germline assignment: CDR1 MNHEY and CDR2 SMNVEV (reference sequence).

V and J are TRBV14 and TRBJ2-5; 7 bases agree with TRBD1. Germline CDR1 and CDR2: SGHDN and FVKESK. There are 15 residues in the CDR3. J lost 6 bases, V lost 3 bases, and 10 bases had no gene match. The CDR3 bases are TGTGCCAGCAGCCACATTCGACAGGGAAAGAAGACCCAGTACTTC. It encodes CASSHIRQGKKTQYF.

V usage is TRBV28 and J usage is TRBJ2-2, with D possibly matching TRBD2 (5 bases). Germline CDR1 and CDR2: MDHEN and SYDVKM. Deletions cut 7 bases from V and 7 bases from J, with 19 bases between. This CDR3 region has 15 residues. This CDR3 reads CASTEQGSVNGELFF. DNA of the CDR3: TGTGCCAGCACCGAACAAGGGAGTGTCAACGGGGAGCTGTTTTTT.

This chain uses TRBV30 with TRBJ1-4; D perhaps matches TRBD1 (6 bases). V shed 3 bases and J shed 8 bases, with 10 bases lying between them. The CDR3 is made up of 12 amino acids. Germline CDR1 GTSNPN, CDR2 SVGIG (reference sequence). DNA for the CDR3: TGTGCCTGGAGACAGGGTCGGGAAAAACTGTTTTTT. It specifies CAWRQGREKLFF.

The chain has TRBV9 and TRBJ2-3, with 8 nucleotides matching TRBD2. This CDR3 region has 15 residues. Germline assignment: CDR1 SGDLS and CDR2 YYNGEE. J gave up 0 bases and V 4 bases, and 4 bases lay outside the gene matches. The CDR3 bases are TGTGCCAGCAGCTTTAGCGGGGTTAGCACAGATACGCAGTATTTT. This gives the protein CASSFSGVSTDTQYF. The complete variable domain, with remaining parts taken from reference TRBV9 and TRBJ2-3, reads DSGVTQTPKHLITATGQRVTLRCSPRSGDLSVYWYQQSLDQGLQFLIQYYNGEERAKGNILERFSAQQFPDLHSELNLSSLELGDSALYFCASSFSGVSTDTQYFGPGTRLTVL.

The chain is built from TRBV7-8 and TRBJ2-7; 7 nucleotides align to TRBD1. CDR1 and CDR2 (germline): SGHVS, FQNEAQ. The CDR3 contains 17 residues. Trimming at V came to 1 base and at J to 0 bases, leaving 9 bases not matched to a gene. CDR3 protein: CASSLGARGLLSYEQYF. The DNA for the CDR3 is TGTGCCAGCAGCTTAGGGGCCAGGGGGTTACTCTCCTACGAGCAGTACTTC.

This clone was seen a handful of times. This sequence joins TRBV4-3 and TRBJ2-1, with 12 bases matching TRBD2. Trimming at V came to 3 bases and at J to 0 bases, leaving 0 bases not matched to a gene. The CDR3 extends over 16 amino acids. Germline loops: CDR1 LGHNA, CDR2 YSLEER. The CDR3 DNA is TGCGCCAGCAGCCAGACTAGCGGGGGCTCCTACAATGAGCAGTTCTTC. It yields the protein CASSQTSGGSYNEQFF.

About this clone: The sample contains more than one DNA sequence encoding this CDR3. As DNA, the CDR3 is TGTGCCAGCAAGGACAGGCGCTATGGCTACACCTTC. This gives the protein CASKDRRYGYTF. The rearrangement joins TRBV28 to TRBJ1-2; 7 nucleotides line up with TRBD1. The CDR3 runs 12 residues. The J segment lost 4 bases and the V segment lost 7 bases, leaving 3 bases of the junction unmatched. Germline assignment: CDR1 MDHEN and CDR2 SYDVKM.

The chain is built from TRBV5-1 and TRBJ2-5; 7 bases line up with TRBD1. The assigned J gene may be wrong: the sequence end matches TRBJ2-7 better. Germline V gene lookup returns CDR1 SGHRS and CDR2 YFSETQ. The CDR3 runs 15 residues. This CDR3 reads CASSLALTGYSEQYF. CDR3 DNA sequence: TGCGCCAGCAGCTTGGCCTTGACAGGGTACTCCGAGCAGTACTTC.

V gene TRBV6-4 combines with J gene TRBJ2-3, with D perhaps matching TRBD2 (7 bases). V dropped 4 bases and J dropped 3 bases, with 17 bases sitting between them. CDR1 is MRHNA, CDR2 SNTAGT, per germline. The CDR3 consists of 16 residues. The CDR3 region has the DNA TGTGCCAGCAGTGCCGCTAGCGGAGGGGGTACAGATACGCAGTATTTT. It encodes CASSAASGGGTDTQYF.

The chain carries TRBV30 and TRBJ2-3, with 7 bases lining up with TRBD1. J lost 6 bases, V lost 2 bases, and 5 bases had no gene match. The CDR3 runs to 13 residues. CDR1 and CDR2 from the germline V gene are GTSNPN and SVGIG (reference sequence). The CDR3 region has the DNA TGTGCCTGGAGTAGAGGGGGCCCCGATACGCAGTATTTT. Amino acid sequence: CAWSRGGPDTQYF.

The CDR3 protein is CASSYTQQGAGGYTF. The CDR3 bases are TGTGCCAGCAGTTACACCCAACAGGGGGCGGGTGGCTACACCTTC. The gene calls are TRBV6-6 and TRBJ1-2; 9 nucleotides line up with TRBD1. With 2 bases clipped from V and 7 bases from J, the junction kept 8 bases outside the gene matches. Per germline, CDR1 MNHNY and CDR2 SVGAGI (reference sequence). This CDR3 has 15 residues.

The chain employs TRBV7-2 and TRBJ2-7; perhaps TRBD2 as D (6 bases). Trimming took off 4 bases at V and 0 bases at J, with 13 bases between the two ends. This CDR3 comprises 15 residues. Germline-derived CDR1 and CDR2 are SGHTA and FQGNSA. For the CDR3, the DNA is TGTGCCAGCAGCTCCCGGGAGAAGATCTCCTACGAGCAGTACTTC. Its translation is CASSSREKISYEQYF.